The source of this TCR beta chain is a study of blood T cells in healthy people across ages. This CDR3 region has 16 residues. The J segment lost 5 bases and the V segment lost 3 bases, leaving 3 bases of the junction unmatched. CDR1 and CDR2 from the germline V gene are KGHSH and LQKENI. A J-beta primer mix and a sample-barcoded 5' primer were used in a second PCR of roughly 6 to 11 cycles. Tags on each cDNA molecule came from a template-switch adaptor with 12 random nucleotides. Via MiXCR, TCRdb re-called the 5' RACE reads, giving one row per CDR3 protein. The data show 1.5 million to 2 million distinct CDR3 sequences, with 30% to 35% seen just once and 10% to 12% held by the top ten.

The chain employs TRBV18 and TRBJ2-2, with 13 bases fitting TRBD2. The sequencing input was blood. The receptor was isolated from a young woman in good health. The CDR3 DNA reads TGTGCCAGCTCACCGTCGGGACTAGCGGGGACCGGGGAGCTGTTTTTT. This codes for CASSPSGLAGTGELFF.